These 17 T cell receptor beta chains originate from one sample sequenced in a study of blood T cell repertoires in COVID-19. Measured with immunoSEQ multiplex PCR; TCRdb has only the in-frame clones, and not every one. The sample lists around 450,000 clones, about 90% seen once, with approximately 2% in the top ten. The specimen was PBMCs or T cells enriched from blood (not recorded which). The receptor source for this set is a woman between 18 and 30 years old with acute COVID-19.

As concerns this clone: This sample also contains other DNA sequences that code for the same CDR3. The chain uses TRBV28 and TRBJ1-1; D gene ambiguous. Trimming took 3 bases from V and 1 from J, leaving 6 bases between them. Germline V gives CDR1 MDHEN, CDR2 SYDVKM. This CDR3 is 13 amino acids long. The CDR3 region is CASSFSGNTEAFF. The CDR3 coding sequence is TGTGCCAGCAGTTTCTCAGGGAACACTGAAGCTTTCTTT.

This sequence joins TRBV19 and TRBJ1-1; D is uncertain. The CDR3 has 14 amino acids. V was shortened by 3 bases and J by 3 bases, with 11 bases between the two germline ends. Germline CDR1 and CDR2: LNHDA and SQIVND (reference sequence). CDR3 protein: CASSILGSDTEAFF. Here the CDR3 DNA reads TGTGCCAGTAGTATTCTCGGTTCGGACACTGAAGCTTTCTTT. The full variable domain, rest sourced from reference TRBV19 and TRBJ1-1, is DGGITQSPKYLFRKEGQNVTLSCEQNLNHDAMYWYRQDPGQGLRLIYYSQIVNDFQKGDIAEGYSVSREKKESFPLTVTSAQKNPTAFYLCASSILGSDTEAFFGQGTRLTVV.

The chain links TRBV6-4 to TRBJ2-7; no definite D call. The V gene lost 0 bases and the J gene lost 0 bases, with 3 bases spanning the gap. Germline V gene sequence: CDR1 MRHNA, CDR2 SNTAGT. The CDR3 contains 13 residues. As DNA, the CDR3 is TGTGCCAGCAGTGACTCCTCCTCCTACGAGCAGTACTTC. Translating gives CASSDSSSYEQYF.

The V gene is TRBV5-1, the J gene TRBJ2-2; 10 bases line up with TRBD1. Germline CDR1 and CDR2: SGHRS and YFSETQ. V shed 6 bases, J shed 5 bases, and the junction held 13 bases outside the gene matches. The CDR3 sequence is 17 residues long. The CDR3 bases are TGCGCCAGCATCACGGACAGGGGGAGAAGTGGAACCGGGGAGCTGTTTTTT. This sequence encodes CASITDRGRSGTGELFF.

J is TRBJ2-3 and V is TRBV19; 12 bases are shared with TRBD1. J lost 4 bases, V lost 1 base, and 3 bases had no gene match. The CDR3 loop spans 16 amino acids. Germline values: CDR1 LNHDA, CDR2 SQIVND (reference sequence). The CDR3, as DNA: TGTGCCAGTAGTATAGCGGGACAGGGGGCCGCAGATACGCAGTATTTT. This encodes CASSIAGQGAADTQYF.

This chain uses TRBV5-6 with TRBJ1-1; D may be TRBD1 (5 bases). V was shortened by 5 bases and J by 4 bases, with 18 bases between the two germline ends. The CDR3 runs 15 residues. The germline gives CDR1 SGHDT, CDR2 YYEEEE. The CDR3 is CASSWGVVGGTEAFF. CDR3 in DNA: TGTGCCAGCAGTTGGGGCGTTGTGGGGGGCACTGAAGCTTTCTTT.

V and J are TRBV12-5 and TRBJ2-2; 11 nucleotides match TRBD2. The CDR3 is made up of 16 amino acids. The ends lost 2 bases at V and 4 bases at J; junction bases unmatched: 3. Germline V gene sequence: CDR1 LGHNT, CDR2 FRNRAP. CDR3 coding DNA: TGTGCTAGTGGTTTGCCCACTAGCGGGGGCACCGGGGAGCTGTTTTTT. Translated, it gives CASGLPTSGGTGELFF. Using reference TRBV12-5 and TRBJ2-2 for the parts outside the CDR3, the full variable domain is DARVTQTPRHKVTEMGQEVTMRCQPILGHNTVFWYRQTMMQGLELLAYFRNRAPLDDSGMPKDRFSAEMPDATLATLKIQPSEPRDSAVYFCASGLPTSGGTGELFFGEGSRLTVL.

This clone was counted once. The chain employs TRBV9 and TRBJ2-3; 11 nucleotides agree with TRBD1. CDR1 is SGDLS, CDR2 YYNGEE, per germline. The CDR3 has 15 residues. The V segment lost 2 bases and the J segment 4 bases; nucleotides outside the gene matches: 3. The CDR3 loop reads CASSVGQGAADTQYF. In DNA, the CDR3 is TGTGCCAGCAGCGTCGGACAGGGGGCTGCAGATACGCAGTATTTT. Combining the CDR3 with reference TRBV9 and TRBJ2-3 gives the whole variable domain DSGVTQTPKHLITATGQRVTLRCSPRSGDLSVYWYQQSLDQGLQFLIQYYNGEERAKGNILERFSAQQFPDLHSELNLSSLELGDSALYFCASSVGQGAADTQYFGPGTRLTVL.

This sequence joins TRBV4-3 and TRBJ2-1; the D is unclear. V lost 0 bases and J lost 8, with 5 bases in between. Germline V gives CDR1 LGHNA, CDR2 YSLEER. This CDR3 is built from 12 residues. CDR3 DNA: TGCGCCAGCAGCCAAGAAGGAGATGAGCAGTTCTTC. Residues: CASSQEGDEQFF.

The chain's CDR3 is CASAEPGQGGGYTF. CDR3 sequence (DNA): TGTGCCAGCGCCGAACCGGGACAGGGAGGTGGCTACACCTTC. This sequence joins TRBV3-1 (or the pseudogene TRBV3-2) and TRBJ1-2; 9 bases align to TRBD1. In germline, CDR1 is LGHDT, CDR2 YNNKEL (reference sequence). The CDR3 sequence is 14 residues long. The V segment lost 8 bases and the J segment 7 bases; nucleotides outside the gene matches: 11.

V is TRBV27 and J is TRBJ1-1, with TRBD1 matching over 8 bases. The germline gives CDR1 MNHEY, CDR2 SMNVEV (reference sequence). The CDR3 is 19 amino acids. The junction had 22 bases not matched to a gene; V was cut back by 5 bases and J by 5 bases. The CDR3 is CASSLYFPPGQGRGTEAFF. CDR3 sequence (DNA): TGTGCCAGCAGTCTATATTTTCCACCCGGACAGGGAAGGGGTACTGAAGCTTTCTTT.

The chain is built from TRBV19 and TRBJ2-1, with 7 bases fitting TRBD1. V was clipped by 6 bases and J by 4 bases; unmatched bases: 6. Germline V lookup: CDR1 LNHDA, CDR2 SQIVND (reference sequence). The CDR3 consists of 14 residues. The CDR3 bases are TGTGCCAGTAGCCACGGGACAGATTACAATGAGCAGTTCTTC. Its protein product is CASSHGTDYNEQFF.

This clone was counted a single time. V usage is TRBV7-8 and J usage is TRBJ2-5; possibly TRBD1 for D (6 bases). Germline V lookup: CDR1 SGHVS, CDR2 FQNEAQ. The V end lost 5 bases, the J end lost 2 bases, and 12 bases lay between the germline ends. This CDR3 region has 14 residues. In DNA, the CDR3 is TGTGCCAGCAGCCAAGGCGGACAGCAAGAGACCCAGTACTTC. It is translated as CASSQGGQQETQYF.

CDR3 sequence: CASSVDRVGGYTF. The CDR3 DNA reads TGTGCCAGCAGCGTAGACAGGGTGGGGGGCTACACCTTC. The chain uses TRBV5-4 and TRBJ1-2, with 7 bases lining up with TRBD1. Looked up from germline, CDR1 is SGHNT and CDR2 is YYREEE (reference sequence). The CDR3 has 13 residues. V dropped 4 bases and J dropped 8; count of bases not matched to a gene: 8.

The table lists this clone with a count of one. The genes are TRBV16 and TRBJ1-2; the D gene is possibly TRBD1 (5 bases). The CDR3 runs to 15 residues. In germline, CDR1 is KGHSY, CDR2 FQNENV. The V gene lost 3 bases and the J gene lost 2 bases, with 13 bases spanning the gap. The CDR3 sequence is CASSQSFGGNYGYTF. CDR3 bases: TGTGCCAGCAGCCAGAGCTTTGGGGGGAACTATGGCTACACCTTC.

V gene TRBV19 combines with J gene TRBJ1-1, with D tentatively TRBD1 (6 bases). The V end lost 3 bases, the J end lost 8 bases, and 13 bases lay between the germline ends. The germline CDR1 and CDR2 sequences are LNHDA and SQIVND (reference sequence). This CDR3 spans 13 amino acids. CDR3 in DNA: TGTGCCAGTAGTATTTCGTCAGGGGCAGAAGCTTTCTTT. Amino acid sequence: CASSISSGAEAFF.

The chain recombines TRBV3-1 (or the pseudogene TRBV3-2) with TRBJ2-1; TRBD1 is a possible D gene (6 bases). The CDR3 contains 13 residues. CDR1 is LGHDT and CDR2 is YNNKEL in the germline V gene (reference sequence). V shed 7 bases and J shed 0 bases, with 7 bases lying between them. The CDR3 DNA reads as TGTGCCAGCATGGACAGCTCCTACAATGAGCAGTTCTTC. Amino acid sequence: CASMDSSYNEQFF.